The 11 T cell receptor beta chains in this list originate from one sample, sequenced in a study of regulatory T cells in long-lasting Graves disease. Time point noted: persistent/refractory GD, antithyroid drugs over 5 years with positive TRAb. Preparation of the TCR library used RNA extracted from PBMCs. With iRepertoire HTBI primers and Arm-PCR of CDR3 regions, TCR beta libraries were built. TCRdb re-analysed the multiplex PCR reads in MiXCR, keeping a single row per CDR3 protein. The sample comprises 650,000 to 700,000 distinct CDR3 sequences, roughly 30% of which are singletons, and about two fifths rests with the top ten. The specimen was peripheral blood mononuclear cells (PBMCs), collected when the disease was refractory, from a patient treated with antithyroid drugs. The receptors stem from a female donor with Graves disease.

The chain has TRBV5-1 and TRBJ2-5, with no clear D. Germline V gene data show CDR1 as SGHRS and CDR2 as YFSETQ. The CDR3 is made up of 15 amino acids. The ends were cut back, 0 bases at V and 3 bases at J, with 12 bases in the middle. CDR3 coding DNA: TGCGCCAGCAGCTTGGCACAGCAGTGGAAAGAGACCCAGTACTTC. This translates into CASSLAQQWKETQYF.

This clonotype was counted between two and nine times. The chain links TRBV5-1 to TRBJ2-7, with a tentative D call TRBD1 (6 bases). V lost 0 bases, J lost 3 bases, and 10 bases lay in between. The length of the CDR3 is 14 residues. Germline-derived CDR1 and CDR2 are SGHRS and YFSETQ. CDR3 coding DNA: TGCGCCAGCAGCTTGGATGGCAGGGGCTACGAGCAGTACTTC. Translated, it gives CASSLDGRGYEQYF.

V gene TRBV6-1 combines with J gene TRBJ1-1; 7 bases match TRBD1. Germline V lookup: CDR1 MNHNS, CDR2 SASEGT. The CDR3 consists of 14 residues. V gave up 2 bases and J gave up 7 bases; unmatched junction bases: 7. DNA for the CDR3: TGTGCCAGCAGTGAAAGGGAGGGGGCTCGTGAAGCTTTCTTT. Residues: CASSEREGAREAFF.

This clonotype has only a few counts. The rearrangement joins TRBV5-1 to TRBJ2-4; 10 positions agree with TRBD1. Germline V gives CDR1 SGHRS, CDR2 YFSETQ. The CDR3 runs to 17 residues. Trimming took 3 bases from V and 0 from J; bases not matched to a gene: 6. CDR3 region: CASSSGTGAIAKNIQYF. CDR3 coding DNA: TGCGCCAGCAGCTCCGGGACAGGGGCGATAGCCAAAAACATTCAGTACTTC.

This chain connects TRBV5-1 to TRBJ1-1, with D tentatively TRBD1 (5 bases). CDR1 is SGHRS, CDR2 YFSETQ, per germline. V lost 6 bases and J lost 3, with 18 bases in between. The CDR3 consists of 15 residues. For the CDR3, the DNA is TGCGCCAGCACCATACTCGGGACCGGGGACACTGAAGCTTTCTTT. Its translation is CASTILGTGDTEAFF.

The chain is built from TRBV29-1 and TRBJ2-7; weak D call: TRBD2 (6 bases). The ends were cut back, 0 bases at V and 3 bases at J, with 12 bases in the middle. Looked up from germline, CDR1 is SQVTM and CDR2 is ANQGSEA. This CDR3 is built from 14 residues. The DNA for the CDR3 is TGCAGCGTTGAAGATCGGGACTCTCGCTACGAGCAGTACTTC. Its translation: CSVEDRDSRYEQYF.

The gene calls are TRBV6-1 and TRBJ1-1; TRBD1 is a possible D gene (6 bases). Germline values: CDR1 MNHNS, CDR2 SASEGT. V lost 2 bases and J 4 bases, leaving 11 bases between the germline ends. The CDR3 sequence is 14 residues long. CDR3 protein: CASSEFGGATEAFF. The CDR3 nucleotides read TGTGCCAGCAGTGAATTTGGGGGGGCCACTGAAGCTTTCTTT.

The rearrangement joins TRBV6-2 or TRBV6-3 to TRBJ2-7, with a weak D call TRBD1 (6 bases). CDR1 MNHEY and CDR2 SVGEGT come from the germline V gene. The CDR3 is made up of 14 amino acids. The V end lost 6 bases, the J end lost 1 base, and 13 bases lay between the germline ends. The CDR3 spells CASSQFRGSYEQYF. For the CDR3, the DNA is TGTGCCAGCAGCCAATTTAGGGGGTCCTACGAGCAGTACTTC.

The chain joins TRBV14 to TRBJ1-6; 9 nucleotides line up with TRBD1. Germline lookup yields CDR1 SGHDN and CDR2 FVKESK. CDR3 length: 15 residues. V lost 4 bases, J lost 7 bases, and 5 bases stayed unmatched. CDR3 loop: CASSPLDRGNSPLHF. The CDR3 coding sequence is TGTGCCAGCAGCCCATTAGACAGGGGGAATTCACCCCTCCACTTT.

The V call is TRBV5-1, the J call TRBJ1-1; D is unresolved. The germline V gene encodes CDR1 SGHRS and CDR2 YFSETQ. This CDR3 is 15 amino acids long. Trimming removed 4 bases at V and 1 base at J, with 14 bases between. The CDR3 coding sequence is TGCGCCAGCAGCCACCCCTTTGGGGAGAACACTGAAGCTTTCTTT. Its translation is CASSHPFGENTEAFF.

In its sample, this clonotype was seen a few times. This sequence joins TRBV29-1 and TRBJ2-7, with TRBD1 matching over 11 bases. The CDR3 covers 16 residues. Germline V gene lookup returns CDR1 SQVTM and CDR2 ANQGSEA. J gave up 3 bases and V 6 bases, and 13 bases lay outside the gene matches. The CDR3 nucleotides read TGCAGCGTACTATCGGGACAGGGGGAACTTTACTACGAGCAGTACTTC. This translates into CSVLSGQGELYYEQYF.